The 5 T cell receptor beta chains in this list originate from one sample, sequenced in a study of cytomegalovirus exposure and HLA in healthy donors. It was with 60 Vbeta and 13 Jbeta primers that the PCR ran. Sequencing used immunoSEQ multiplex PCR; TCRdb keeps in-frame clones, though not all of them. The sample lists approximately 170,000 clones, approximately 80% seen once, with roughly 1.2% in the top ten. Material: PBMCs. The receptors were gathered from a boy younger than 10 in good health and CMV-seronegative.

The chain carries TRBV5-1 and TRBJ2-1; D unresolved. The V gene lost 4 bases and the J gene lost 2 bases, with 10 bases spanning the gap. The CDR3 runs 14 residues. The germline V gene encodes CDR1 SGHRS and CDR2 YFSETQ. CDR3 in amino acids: CASSMGEAYNEQFF. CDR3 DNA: TGCGCCAGCAGCATGGGTGAGGCCTACAATGAGCAGTTCTTC.

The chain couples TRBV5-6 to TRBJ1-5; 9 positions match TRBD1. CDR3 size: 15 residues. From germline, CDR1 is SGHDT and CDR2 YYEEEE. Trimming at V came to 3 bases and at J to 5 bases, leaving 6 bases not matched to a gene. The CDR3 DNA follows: TGTGCCAGCAGCTCGGGGGACAGGGACCATCAGCCCCAGCATTTT. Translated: CASSSGDRDHQPQHF.

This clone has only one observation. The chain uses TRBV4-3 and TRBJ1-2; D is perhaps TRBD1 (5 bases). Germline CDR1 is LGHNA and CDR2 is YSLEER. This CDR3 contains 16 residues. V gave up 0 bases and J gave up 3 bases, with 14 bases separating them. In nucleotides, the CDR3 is TGCGCCAGCAGCCAAGAGGACTTCGGGGGAGACTATGGCTACACCTTC. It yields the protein CASSQEDFGGDYGYTF.

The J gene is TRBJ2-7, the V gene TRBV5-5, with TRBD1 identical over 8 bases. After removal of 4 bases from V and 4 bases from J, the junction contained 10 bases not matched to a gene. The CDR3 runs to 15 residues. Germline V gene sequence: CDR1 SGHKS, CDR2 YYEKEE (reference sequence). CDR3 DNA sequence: TGTGCCAGCAGCCCCCCAGGGGGCGTCTTGTACGAGCAGTACGTC. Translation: CASSPPGGVLYEQYV.

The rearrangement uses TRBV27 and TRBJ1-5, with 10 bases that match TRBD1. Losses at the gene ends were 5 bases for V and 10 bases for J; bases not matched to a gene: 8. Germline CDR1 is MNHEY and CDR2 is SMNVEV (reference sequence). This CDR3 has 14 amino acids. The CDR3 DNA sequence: TGTGCCAGCAGTCCGGACAGGGGGATAGGTCCCCAGCATTTT. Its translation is CASSPDRGIGPQHF.